These T cell receptor beta chains were read from a single sample in a study of identical twins. TCRdb independently ran MiXCR on the 5' RACE reads; one entry per CDR3 protein. Counted here are about 810,000 distinct CDR3 sequences, approximately 13% occurring once; the ten biggest clones make up around 1.5%. This sample was shared with a second study, whose subject was yellow fever vaccine responses in identical twins.

The sample consisted of PBMCs. These receptors came from a woman between 18 and 30 years old in good health. Both conserved end residues are part of each CDR3.

j_call v_call cdr3_aa
TRBJ1-1 TRBV5-1 CASSGTGPTSTEAFF
TRBJ2-3 TRBV5-1 CASSPLGQGFSDTQYF
TRBJ2-2 TRBV4-1 CASSRDTVNTGELFF
TRBJ1-2 TRBV7-8 CASSVTAFDFYGYTF
TRBJ1-4 TRBV18 CASSPGLNEKLFF
TRBJ2-3 TRBV15 CATSRRTSGGFADTQYF
TRBJ2-5 TRBV12-3/TRBV12-4 CASSENRAPGRETQYF
TRBJ2-1 TRBV6-1 CASNPLTSGGYSNEQFF
TRBJ2-3 TRBV6-2/TRBV6-3 CASRPGTGADTQYF
TRBJ2-5 TRBV5-1 CASSFGGRAGGETQYF
TRBJ2-2 TRBV27 CASSQLSGELFF
TRBJ1-2 TRBV4-1 CASSQDWATRTYGYTF
TRBJ1-1 TRBV11-3 CASSLGGAWGTEAFF
TRBJ1-2 TRBV28 CASSLLHGGYTF
TRBJ2-3 TRBV10-3 CAISSELAGATQYF
TRBJ2-4 TRBV6-5 CASSYVGGRVNIQYF
TRBJ2-7 TRBV6-2/TRBV6-3 CASSYRAGSGKDEQYF
TRBJ2-1 TRBV3-1 CASSLRLDSTHEQFF
TRBJ2-5 TRBV7-2 CASSWVVRETQYF
TRBJ2-2 TRBV10-3 CAISGAGGLSGELFF
TRBJ2-1 TRBV12-3/TRBV12-4 CASSLGGEVPSYNEQFF
TRBJ2-1 TRBV25-1 CASSEYIPSGGPYNEQFF
TRBJ2-7 TRBV5-1 CASSLDRVYEQYF
TRBJ2-5 TRBV24-1 CATSDGIGKVLYQETQYF